This TCR beta chain is drawn from a study of T cell responses to AZD1222 COVID-19 vaccine. The wider study: Investigators merged groups given second doses at roughly 4 or roughly 12 weeks.

Here immunoSEQ multiplex PCR was the method, and the copy in TCRdb shows in-frame clones only, minus some. The profile shows about 160,000 clones, about nine tenths of them singletons. With 1 base clipped from V and 6 bases from J, the junction kept 3 bases outside the gene matches. Germline CDR1 is GTSNPN and CDR2 is SVGIG (reference sequence). There are 14 residues in the CDR3. The material was peripheral blood, obtained on day 0 of AZD1222 vaccination. The genes are TRBV30 and TRBJ2-1; 10 bases fit TRBD1. This sequence originates from an adult in good health. As DNA, the CDR3 is TGTGCCTGGAGTGATTGGACAGGGGGCAATGAGCAGTTCTTC. This codes for CAWSDWTGGNEQFF.